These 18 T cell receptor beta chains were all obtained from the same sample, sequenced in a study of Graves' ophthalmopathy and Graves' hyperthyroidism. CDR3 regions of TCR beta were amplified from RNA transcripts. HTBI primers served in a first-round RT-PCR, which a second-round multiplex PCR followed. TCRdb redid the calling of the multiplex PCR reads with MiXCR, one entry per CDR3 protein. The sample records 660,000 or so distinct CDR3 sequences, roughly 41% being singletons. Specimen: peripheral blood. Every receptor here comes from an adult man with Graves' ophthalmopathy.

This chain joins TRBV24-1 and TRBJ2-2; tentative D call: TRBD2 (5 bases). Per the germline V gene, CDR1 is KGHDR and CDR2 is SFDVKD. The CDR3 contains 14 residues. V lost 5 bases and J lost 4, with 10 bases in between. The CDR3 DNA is TGTGCCACCAGTGGTGCCGGGATCACCGGGGAGCTGTTTTTT. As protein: CATSGAGITGELFF.

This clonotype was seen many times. The CDR3 spells CASSTRQGAVHEQYF. The CDR3 DNA is TGTGCCAGCAGCACTCGACAGGGGGCCGTCCACGAGCAGTACTTC. This chain uses TRBV7-8 with TRBJ2-7, with TRBD1 matching 10 bases. V lost 5 bases to trimming and J lost 5 bases; unmatched junction nucleotides: 9. Germline V CDR1 and CDR2: SGHVS, FQNEAQ. The CDR3 is 15 amino acids. The full variable domain, in which reference TRBV7-8 and TRBJ2-7 provide the parts outside the CDR3, is GAGVSQSPRYKVAKRGQDVALRCDPISGHVSLFWYQQALGQGPEFLTYFQNEAQLDKSGLPSDRFFAERPEGSVSTLKIQRTQQEDSAVYLCASSTRQGAVHEQYFGPGTRLTVT.

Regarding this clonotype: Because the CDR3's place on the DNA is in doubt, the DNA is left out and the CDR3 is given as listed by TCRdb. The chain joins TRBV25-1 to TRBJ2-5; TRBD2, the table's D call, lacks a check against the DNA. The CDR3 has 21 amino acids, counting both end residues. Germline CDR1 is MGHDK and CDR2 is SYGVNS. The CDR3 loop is CASSFYICSASRGRKEETQYF.

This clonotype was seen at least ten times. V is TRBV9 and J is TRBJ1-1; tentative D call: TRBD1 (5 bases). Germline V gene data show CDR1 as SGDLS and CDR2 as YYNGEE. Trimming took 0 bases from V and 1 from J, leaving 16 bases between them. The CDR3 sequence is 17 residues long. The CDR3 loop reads CASSVGATGTGNTEAFF. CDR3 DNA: TGTGCCAGCAGCGTAGGTGCAACCGGGACGGGGAACACTGAAGCTTTCTTT.

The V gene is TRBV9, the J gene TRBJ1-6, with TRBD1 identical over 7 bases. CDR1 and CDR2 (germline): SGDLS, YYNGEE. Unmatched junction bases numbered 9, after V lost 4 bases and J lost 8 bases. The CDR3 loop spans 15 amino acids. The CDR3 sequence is CASSSAGTEYSPLHF. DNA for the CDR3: TGTGCCAGCAGCTCGGCCGGGACAGAGTATTCACCCCTCCACTTT.

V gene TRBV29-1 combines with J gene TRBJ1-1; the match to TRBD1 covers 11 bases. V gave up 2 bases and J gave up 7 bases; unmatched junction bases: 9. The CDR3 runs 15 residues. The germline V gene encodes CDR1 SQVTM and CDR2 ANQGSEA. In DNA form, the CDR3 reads TGCAGCGTTGAATGGGTGGACAGGGGGCGAAGTGAAGCTTTCTTT. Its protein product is CSVEWVDRGRSEAFF.

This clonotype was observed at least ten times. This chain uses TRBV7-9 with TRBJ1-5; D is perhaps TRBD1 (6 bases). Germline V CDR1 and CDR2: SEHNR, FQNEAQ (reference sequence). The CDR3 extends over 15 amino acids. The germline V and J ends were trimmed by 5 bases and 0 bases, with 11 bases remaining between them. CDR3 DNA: TGTGCCAGCAGCAGGGACACGGATAGCAATCAGCCCCAGCATTTT. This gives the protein CASSRDTDSNQPQHF.

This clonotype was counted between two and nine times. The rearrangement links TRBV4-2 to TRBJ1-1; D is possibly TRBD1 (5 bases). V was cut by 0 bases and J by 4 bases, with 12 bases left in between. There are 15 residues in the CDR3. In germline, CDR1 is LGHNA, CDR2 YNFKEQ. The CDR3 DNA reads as TGTGCCAGCAGCCAAGATCGGAGAGGGACCACTGAAGCTTTCTTT. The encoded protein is CASSQDRRGTTEAFF.

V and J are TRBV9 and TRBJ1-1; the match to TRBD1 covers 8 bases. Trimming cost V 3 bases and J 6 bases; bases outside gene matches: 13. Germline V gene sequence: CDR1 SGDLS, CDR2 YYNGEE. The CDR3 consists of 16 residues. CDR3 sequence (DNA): TGTGCCAGCAGCGGAGGAACCTGGACAGGGATCGCTGAAGCTTTCTTT. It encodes CASSGGTWTGIAEAFF.

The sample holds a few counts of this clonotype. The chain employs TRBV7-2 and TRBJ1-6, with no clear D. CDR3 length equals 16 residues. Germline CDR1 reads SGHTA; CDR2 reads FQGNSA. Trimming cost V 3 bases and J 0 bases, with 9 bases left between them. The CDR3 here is CASSLRINSYNSPLHF. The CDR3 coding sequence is TGTGCCAGCAGCTTGAGAATTAACTCCTATAATTCACCCCTCCACTTT.

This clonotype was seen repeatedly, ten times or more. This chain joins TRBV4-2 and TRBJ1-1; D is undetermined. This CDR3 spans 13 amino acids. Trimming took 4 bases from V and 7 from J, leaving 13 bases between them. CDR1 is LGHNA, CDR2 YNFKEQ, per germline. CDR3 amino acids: CASSPASLGEAFF. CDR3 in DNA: TGTGCCAGCAGCCCCGCCTCCTTGGGTGAAGCTTTCTTT.

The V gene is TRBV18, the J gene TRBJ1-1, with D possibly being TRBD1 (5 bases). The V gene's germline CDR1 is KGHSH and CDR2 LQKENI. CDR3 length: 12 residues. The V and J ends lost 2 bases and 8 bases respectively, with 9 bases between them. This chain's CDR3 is CASSPGALEAFF. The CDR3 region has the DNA TGTGCCAGCTCACCAGGGGCATTGGAAGCTTTCTTT.

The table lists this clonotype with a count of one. CDR3 sequence reads: CASSLAGVIQETQYF. CDR3 nucleotides: TGTGCCAGCAGCTTAGCGGGGGTAATCCAAGAGACCCAGTACTTC. The V and J genes are TRBV7-6 and TRBJ2-5, with D perhaps assigned TRBD1 or TRBD2 (5 bases each). Germline V lookup: CDR1 SGHVS, CDR2 FNYEAQ. This CDR3 is built from 15 residues. The germline V and J ends were trimmed by 0 bases and 1 base, with 9 bases remaining between them.

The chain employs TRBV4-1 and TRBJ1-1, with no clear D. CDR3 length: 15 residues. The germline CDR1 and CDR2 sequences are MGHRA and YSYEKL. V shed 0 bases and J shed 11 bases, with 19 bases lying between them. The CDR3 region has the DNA TGCGCCAGCAGCCAAGAAGGCCCCCCCCCGGAGAGTGCTTTCTTT. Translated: CASSQEGPPPESAFF.

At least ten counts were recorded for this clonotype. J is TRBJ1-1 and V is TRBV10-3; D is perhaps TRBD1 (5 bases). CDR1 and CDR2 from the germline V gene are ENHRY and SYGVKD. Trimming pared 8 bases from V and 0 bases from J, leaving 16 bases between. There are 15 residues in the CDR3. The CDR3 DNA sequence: TGTGCCATCCAACCCCGACAGAATATGAACACTGAAGCTTTCTTT. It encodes CAIQPRQNMNTEAFF.

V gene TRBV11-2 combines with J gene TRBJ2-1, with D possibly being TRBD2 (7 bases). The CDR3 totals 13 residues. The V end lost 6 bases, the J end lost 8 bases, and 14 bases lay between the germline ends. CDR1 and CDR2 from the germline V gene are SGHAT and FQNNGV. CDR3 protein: CASSRGGDDEQFF. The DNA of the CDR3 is TGTGCCAGCAGTAGGGGGGGGGACGATGAGCAGTTCTTC. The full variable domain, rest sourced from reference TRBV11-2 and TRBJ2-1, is EAGVAQSPRYKIIEKRQSVAFWCNPISGHATLYWYQQILGQGPKLLIQFQNNGVVDDSQLPKDRFSAERLKGVDSTLKIQPAKLEDSAVYLCASSRGGDDEQFFGPGTRLTVL.

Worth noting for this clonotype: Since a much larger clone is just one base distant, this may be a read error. The CDR3 protein is CASSLTPRKGTEALF. The CDR3 DNA reads TGTGCCAGCAGCTTAACCCCAAGGAAAGGCACTGAAGCTCTCTTT. This sequence joins TRBV7-9 and TRBJ1-1; D ambiguous. CDR1 and CDR2 (germline): SEHNR, FQNEAQ (reference sequence). The CDR3 has 15 amino acids.

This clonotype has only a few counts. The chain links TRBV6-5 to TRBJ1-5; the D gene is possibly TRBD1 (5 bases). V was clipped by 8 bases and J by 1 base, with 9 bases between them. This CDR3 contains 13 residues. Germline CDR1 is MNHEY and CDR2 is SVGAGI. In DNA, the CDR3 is TGTGCCAGCGATCGGGACAGCAATCAGCCCCAGCATTTT. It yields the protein CASDRDSNQPQHF.